These 26 T cell receptor beta chains originate from one sample sequenced in a study of T cell changes during pregnancy in multiple sclerosis. Clones were read by immunoSEQ multiplex PCR, and TCRdb kept only the in-frame ones, dropping some. Counted here are 35,000 to 55,000 clones, over 90% occurring once; the ten biggest clones make up approximately 2.2%. The sample in question was peripheral blood, obtained in the third trimester of pregnancy. These receptors all stem from a female donor with multiple sclerosis, enrolled in a pregnancy study.

The chain has TRBV16 and TRBJ1-2, with 7 nucleotides matching TRBD1. The V gene's germline CDR1 is KGHSY and CDR2 FQNENV. The CDR3 loop spans 12 amino acids. V shed 2 bases and J 8 bases; nucleotides not matched to a gene: 2. The CDR3 spells CASSQGGGGYTF. CDR3 DNA: TGTGCCAGCAGCCAAGGAGGGGGCGGCTACACCTTC.

This sequence joins TRBV7-9 and TRBJ2-1; 12 bases are shared with TRBD2. Germline trimming cut 2 bases from V and 10 bases from J; bases unmatched to any gene: 6. The germline V gene has CDR1 SEHNR and CDR2 FQNEAQ (reference sequence). The CDR3 extends over 15 amino acids. CDR3 in DNA: TGTGCCAGCAGCTTAAGGACTAGCGGGATTAGAGAGCAGTTCTTC. Amino acid sequence: CASSLRTSGIREQFF.

The V gene is TRBV5-4, the J gene TRBJ2-1; tentative D call: TRBD2 (5 bases). From germline, CDR1 is SGHNT and CDR2 YYREEE (reference sequence). V lost 4 bases to trimming and J lost 3 bases, with 17 bases between them. The CDR3 spans 16 residues. The CDR3 region has the DNA TGTGCCAGCAGCACGAAGCTAGCAGCAGACTACAATGAGCAGTTCTTC. Its translation: CASSTKLAADYNEQFF.

The chain couples TRBV6-5 to TRBJ2-3; 11 nucleotides match TRBD2. The CDR3 extends over 16 amino acids. Germline assignment: CDR1 MNHEY and CDR2 SVGAGI. V lost 4 bases to trimming and J lost 6 bases; unmatched junction nucleotides: 9. The CDR3 DNA follows: TGTGCCAGCAGTTCCCCGGGACTAGCGGCTGGGGATACGCAGTATTTT. Translating gives CASSSPGLAAGDTQYF.

V is TRBV13 and J is TRBJ2-4; 8 bases fit TRBD2. This CDR3 comprises 15 residues. Germline V gene sequence: CDR1 PRHDT, CDR2 FYEKMQ (reference sequence). V shed 5 bases, J shed 4 bases, and the junction held 7 bases outside the gene matches. Written as DNA, the CDR3 is TGTGCCAGCAGCAGATTGACTAGCGCGAAAAACATTCAGTACTTC. Translation: CASSRLTSAKNIQYF.

The chain links TRBV7-9 to TRBJ2-7; D possibly corresponds to TRBD1 (5 bases). The germline gives CDR1 SEHNR, CDR2 FQNEAQ (reference sequence). Deletions cut 2 bases from V and 3 bases from J, with 8 bases between. The CDR3 contains 13 residues. The CDR3 sequence: CASSLPGHYEQYF. The CDR3 nucleotides are TGTGCCAGCAGCTTACCAGGACACTACGAGCAGTACTTC.

The chain combines TRBV19 with TRBJ2-1; TRBD2 aligns across 13 bases. The J segment lost 7 bases and the V segment lost 7 bases, leaving 7 bases of the junction unmatched. This CDR3 has 15 residues. Germline V gene data show CDR1 as LNHDA and CDR2 as SQIVND (reference sequence). CDR3 region: CASIRTSGRGNEQFF. CDR3 bases: TGTGCCAGTATCCGGACTAGCGGGAGAGGTAATGAGCAGTTCTTC. Filled out from reference TRBV19 and TRBJ2-1, the complete variable domain reads DGGITQSPKYLFRKEGQNVTLSCEQNLNHDAMYWYRQDPGQGLRLIYYSQIVNDFQKGDIAEGYSVSREKKESFPLTVTSAQKNPTAFYLCASIRTSGRGNEQFFGPGTRLTVL.

V gene TRBV18 combines with J gene TRBJ2-7; maybe TRBD2 (7 bases). The germline gives CDR1 KGHSH, CDR2 LQKENI. This CDR3 has 16 residues. V lost 0 bases and J 6 bases, leaving 18 bases between the germline ends. CDR3 amino acids: CASSPPNRGGGGEQYF. Here the CDR3 DNA reads TGTGCCAGCTCACCACCGAATCGAGGGGGGGGCGGCGAGCAGTACTTC.

J is TRBJ2-7 and V is TRBV10-3; 11 nucleotides agree with TRBD2. Germline V lookup: CDR1 ENHRY, CDR2 SYGVKD. CDR3 size: 13 residues. With V trimmed by 5 bases and J by 6 bases, 3 bases remained unmatched. The DNA of the CDR3 is TGTGCCATCAGTCGCGGGACTAGCGGCGAGCAGTACTTC. Protein product: CAISRGTSGEQYF.

V is TRBV4-1 and J is TRBJ1-2; TRBD1 is a possible D gene (5 bases). Trimming shortened V by 2 bases and J by 7 bases, and 17 bases separated the two germline ends. The germline CDR1 and CDR2 sequences are MGHRA and YSYEKL. The CDR3 has 15 residues. CDR3 amino acids: CASSQLPDGGGGYTF. CDR3 bases: TGCGCCAGCAGCCAACTACCCGACGGGGGTGGTGGCTACACCTTC.

The V gene is TRBV28, the J gene TRBJ2-5, with a possible D match to TRBD2 (6 bases). Trimming stripped 6 bases from V and 3 bases from J, with 14 bases between. Germline CDR1 and CDR2: MDHEN and SYDVKM. This CDR3 has 14 residues. This CDR3 reads CASSGSGGEETQYF. CDR3 DNA sequence: TGTGCCAGCAGCGGGAGCGGAGGAGAAGAGACCCAGTACTTC.

V and J are TRBV5-1 and TRBJ2-6; 7 nucleotides align to TRBD1. Looked up from germline, CDR1 is SGHRS and CDR2 is YFSETQ. The CDR3 is 15 amino acids. The J segment lost 4 bases and the V segment lost 2 bases, leaving 3 bases of the junction unmatched. For the CDR3, the DNA is TGCGCCAGCAGCTTAACAGGGGCCGGGGCCAACGTCCTGACTTTC. This sequence encodes CASSLTGAGANVLTF.

This chain uses TRBV25-1 with TRBJ1-2; 7 bases match TRBD1. CDR1 and CDR2 from the germline V gene are MGHDK and SYGVNS. The CDR3 is made up of 12 amino acids. Germline trimming cut 10 bases from V and 2 bases from J; bases unmatched to any gene: 4. The CDR3: CATRQGNYGYTF. CDR3 bases: TGTGCCACCAGACAGGGCAACTATGGCTACACCTTC.

This chain connects TRBV30 to TRBJ2-5, with 8 bases that match TRBD2. V dropped 2 bases and J dropped 4; count of bases not matched to a gene: 9. The CDR3 has 15 residues. CDR1 is GTSNPN and CDR2 is SVGIG in the germline V gene (reference sequence). CDR3 sequence: CAWSSPGTSGETQYF. CDR3 DNA sequence: TGTGCCTGGAGTTCGCCCGGCACTAGCGGAGAGACCCAGTACTTC.

This rearrangement joins TRBV15 to TRBJ2-1; unclear D gene. This CDR3 has 15 amino acids. V shed 1 base and J shed 1 base, with 8 bases lying between them. Germline V lookup: CDR1 LNHNV, CDR2 YYDKDF (reference sequence). CDR3 DNA sequence: TGTGCCACCAGCAGAGGTACGGTATCCTACAATGAGCAGTTCTTC. It yields the protein CATSRGTVSYNEQFF.

This chain connects TRBV11-2 to TRBJ2-7; 7 bases line up with TRBD2. The germline CDR1 and CDR2 sequences are SGHAT and FQNNGV. The CDR3 is 15 residues long. After removal of 1 base from V and 6 bases from J, the junction contained 9 bases not matched to a gene. CDR3 residues: CASSLVAGVVGEQYF. The CDR3 nucleotides are TGTGCCAGCAGCTTAGTGGCGGGGGTGGTGGGCGAGCAGTACTTC.

This chain connects TRBV4-3 to TRBJ2-7, with D perhaps TRBD2 (5 bases). Germline CDR1 is LGHNA and CDR2 is YSLEER. Trimming left V 2 bases short and J 2 bases short, with 13 bases between. The CDR3 length is 15 residues. This CDR3 reads CASSQWEDGTYEQYF. Written as DNA, the CDR3 is TGCGCCAGCAGCCAATGGGAAGACGGGACCTACGAGCAGTACTTC.

J is TRBJ1-3 and V is TRBV7-9, with D unclear. Germline V lookup: CDR1 SEHNR, CDR2 FQNEAQ (reference sequence). Trimming pared 3 bases from V and 0 bases from J, leaving 6 bases between. The CDR3 extends over 14 amino acids. CDR3 sequence reads: CASSFVISGNTIYF. The CDR3, as DNA: TGTGCCAGCAGCTTCGTTATCTCTGGAAACACCATATATTTT.

The chain uses TRBV6-5 and TRBJ2-1; the match to TRBD2 covers 9 bases. This CDR3 has 16 residues. CDR1 MNHEY and CDR2 SVGAGI come from the germline V gene. The junction had 7 bases not matched to a gene; V was cut back by 1 base and J by 6 bases. CDR3 sequence reads: CASSYWSSGSGNEQFF. DNA of the CDR3: TGTGCCAGCAGTTACTGGAGTAGCGGGAGTGGCAATGAGCAGTTCTTC.

The chain links TRBV11-2 to TRBJ1-5; D call uncertain. The CDR3 is 12 amino acids. The germline CDR1 and CDR2 sequences are SGHAT and FQNNGV. The V end was cut by 1 base, the J end by 7 bases, with 5 bases between. The CDR3, as DNA: TGTGCCAGCAGCTTAGGGGAGCAGCCCCAGCATTTT. Its protein product is CASSLGEQPQHF.

This clone came up once. The gene calls are TRBV6-4 and TRBJ2-1; 8 positions agree with TRBD2. The CDR3 has 15 residues. Germline CDR1 reads MRHNA; CDR2 reads SNTAGT. Losses at the gene ends were 3 bases for V and 6 bases for J; bases not matched to a gene: 7. The CDR3 nucleotides read TGTGCCAGCAGTGATACGGGAGGGCCCTTCAATGAGCAGTTCTTC. This gives the protein CASSDTGGPFNEQFF.

This rearrangement joins TRBV27 to TRBJ2-7, with no clear D. Germline loops: CDR1 MNHEY, CDR2 SMNVEV (reference sequence). This CDR3 has 12 residues. V gave up 8 bases and J gave up 2 bases, with 10 bases separating them. In DNA form, the CDR3 reads TGTGCCAGCGGATACCAGGCCTACGAGCAGTACTTC. Protein sequence: CASGYQAYEQYF.

This clone was observed a handful of times. This rearrangement joins TRBV7-6 to TRBJ2-7; D not certain. V lost 1 base and J lost 7, with 5 bases in between. The CDR3 sequence is 11 residues long. Germline loops: CDR1 SGHVS, CDR2 FNYEAQ. Written as DNA, the CDR3 is TGTGCCAGCAGCTTAGACGGGGAGCAGTACTTC. Its translation is CASSLDGEQYF.

The rearrangement joins TRBV7-9 to TRBJ2-7; 10 nucleotides line up with TRBD2. The V gene's germline CDR1 is SEHNR and CDR2 FQNEAQ (reference sequence). This CDR3 is built from 16 residues. V lost 1 base and J lost 4; bases outside the gene matches: 7. This CDR3 reads CASSLGAASGSYEQYF. The CDR3 DNA is TGTGCCAGCAGCTTAGGTGCGGCTAGCGGGAGTTACGAGCAGTACTTC.

The gene calls are TRBV30 and TRBJ1-1; D is uncertain. V lost 0 bases and J 3 bases, leaving 11 bases between the germline ends. The CDR3 is made up of 14 amino acids. Germline CDR1 reads GTSNPN; CDR2 reads SVGIG (reference sequence). The CDR3: CAWSVFAGDTEAFF. The CDR3 coding sequence is TGTGCCTGGAGTGTATTCGCCGGGGACACTGAAGCTTTCTTT.

The gene calls are TRBV9 and TRBJ2-6; TRBD1 matches 8 bases. The CDR3 has 16 residues. The V and J ends lost 3 bases and 4 bases, in that order; junction bases with no gene match: 6. Germline assignment: CDR1 SGDLS and CDR2 YYNGEE. CDR3 nucleotide sequence: TGTGCCAGCAGCGAGACAGGGGCGGGCGGGGCCAACGTCCTGACTTTC. Protein sequence: CASSETGAGGANVLTF.